Sequencing of this T cell receptor beta chain was carried out in a study of blood T cell repertoires in COVID-19 (dated by TCRdb to about 2020). A note on the overall study: The collaborator samples originated in the United States, Italy and Spain and spanned the acute and convalescent phases of COVID-19. Deeply sampled blood TCRbeta repertoires from subjects exposed to, actively infected with, or recovered from COVID-19 were included in the dataset. A de-identified subject ID, COVID-19 status, age in years and sex were almost always included in the sample metadata. The prospective study material was composed of cDNA or gDNA derived from T cells, B-cell-depleted T cells, or PBMCs. The repertoires were released in a freely available public database intended as a resource for research on the immune response to SARS-CoV-2. Samples came from the ongoing ImmuneRACE study (first 160 participants) plus 1,254 subjects from 6 global collaborators. Where available, HLA class I and class II types were taken from metadata supplied by the sample provider and were not determined by assay-based typing. What the study reported, not specific to this receptor: Clinical and demographic metadata were provided uncurated, with the amount varying by source and participant.

Participants in the prospective study were aged roughly 18 to 100 years, lived in 20 to 30 United States geographic areas, and enrolled through a virtual design. In the prospective study, participants were assigned to cohorts based on the clinical history participants reported in a screening survey and a study questionnaire. For ImmuneRACE Cohort 3, a participant was defined as recovered based on two consecutive negative NP/OP PCR tests, clearance by a healthcare professional, or resolution of symptoms. In the prospective study, mobile phlebotomists collected whole blood, serum and a nasopharyngeal or oropharyngeal swab from each participant. Over a 2-month period, participants in the prospective study had the option of providing additional blood draws and questionnaires. Before DNA extraction, prospective study blood samples were shipped either frozen or at room temperature. V ends up 2 bases short and J 4 bases short, with an unmatched junction base count of 4. The germline V gene specifies ENHRY as CDR1 and SYGVKD as CDR2. The CDR3 holds 15 amino acids from the cysteine to the phenylalanine. Left in the record is the CDR3 DNA by itself, 45 bases read in frame from the first base.

TCRbeta CDR3 regions were amplified from genomic DNA by means of the immunoSEQ Assay, a bias-controlled multiplex PCR. Under the source paper's analysis protocol: Within the assay, amplification of reference gene primers was used to estimate how many nucleated cells each sample contained. Sequence reads were collapsed and filtered to measure the absolute abundance of every unique TCRbeta CDR3 rearrangement. For each sample, productive Simpson clonality was calculated as the square root of Simpson's diversity index over productive rearrangements. TCRdb limited this immuneACCESS table to in-frame rearrangements with V and J called. A share of clones is missing; checked studies link under half to unresolved V genes, and the rest is unexplained. That table supplies the V and J calls and clone size; D and trimming were determined from the DNA. For this sample there are approximately 400,000 clones; 80% to 90% appear just once. The ten largest clones represent approximately 1.2% of the sample.

Concerning this clone: Its antigen is currently not known. Base qualities were left out, and no much larger clone turns up one base away.

This receptor chain uses TRBV10-3 and TRBJ2-2, with 7 middle bases fitting TRBD2. Sequencing was performed on PBMCs or T cells enriched from blood (not recorded which). The receptor was isolated from a man in his thirties or forties who had recovered from COVID-19. In nucleotides, the sequence is TGTGCCATCAGTGAGCAGCGGGGAGCCACCGGGGAGCTGTTTTTT. It codes for CAISEQRGATGELFF.